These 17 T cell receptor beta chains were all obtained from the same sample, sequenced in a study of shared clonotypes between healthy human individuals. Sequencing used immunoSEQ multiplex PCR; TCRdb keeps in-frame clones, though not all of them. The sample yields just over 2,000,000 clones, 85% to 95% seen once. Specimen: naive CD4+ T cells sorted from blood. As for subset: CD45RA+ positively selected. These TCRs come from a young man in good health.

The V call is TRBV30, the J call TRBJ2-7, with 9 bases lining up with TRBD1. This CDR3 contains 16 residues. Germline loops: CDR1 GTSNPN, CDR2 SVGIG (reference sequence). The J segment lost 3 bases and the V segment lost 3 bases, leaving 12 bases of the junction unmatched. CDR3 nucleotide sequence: TGTGCCTGGAGCAGCCGGGACAGGGTTGGCAGCTACGAGCAGTACTTC. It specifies CAWSSRDRVGSYEQYF.

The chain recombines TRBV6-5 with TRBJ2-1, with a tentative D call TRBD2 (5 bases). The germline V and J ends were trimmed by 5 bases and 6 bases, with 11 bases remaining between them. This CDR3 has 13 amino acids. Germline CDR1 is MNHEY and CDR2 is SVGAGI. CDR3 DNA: TGTGCCAGCAGTACCCCGACTATCAATGAGCAGTTCTTC. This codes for CASSTPTINEQFF.

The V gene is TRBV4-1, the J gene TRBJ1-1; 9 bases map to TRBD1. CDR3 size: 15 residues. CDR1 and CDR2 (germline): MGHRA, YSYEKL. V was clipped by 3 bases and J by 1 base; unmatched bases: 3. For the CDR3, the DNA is TGCGCCAGCAGCCAGGGGGACAGGGAGAACACTGAAGCTTTCTTT. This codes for CASSQGDRENTEAFF.

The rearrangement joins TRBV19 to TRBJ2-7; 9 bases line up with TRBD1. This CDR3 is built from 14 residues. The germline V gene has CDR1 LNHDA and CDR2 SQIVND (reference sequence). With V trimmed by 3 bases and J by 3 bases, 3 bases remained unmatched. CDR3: CASSIRTGDYEQYF. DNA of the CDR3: TGTGCCAGTAGTATTAGGACAGGGGACTACGAGCAGTACTTC.

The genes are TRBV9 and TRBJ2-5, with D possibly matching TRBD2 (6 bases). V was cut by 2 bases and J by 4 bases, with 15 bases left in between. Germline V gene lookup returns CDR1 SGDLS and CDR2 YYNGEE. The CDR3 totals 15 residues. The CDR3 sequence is CASSVRDSTIETQYF. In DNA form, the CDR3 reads TGTGCCAGCAGCGTCCGGGACTCAACGATAGAGACCCAGTACTTC.

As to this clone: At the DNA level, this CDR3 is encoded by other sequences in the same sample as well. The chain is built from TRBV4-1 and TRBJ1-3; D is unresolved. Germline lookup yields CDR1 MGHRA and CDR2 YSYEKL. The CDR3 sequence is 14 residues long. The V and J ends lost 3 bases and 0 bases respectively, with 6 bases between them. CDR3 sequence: CASSHFGSGNTIYF. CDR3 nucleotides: TGCGCCAGCAGCCACTTTGGCTCTGGAAACACCATATATTTT.

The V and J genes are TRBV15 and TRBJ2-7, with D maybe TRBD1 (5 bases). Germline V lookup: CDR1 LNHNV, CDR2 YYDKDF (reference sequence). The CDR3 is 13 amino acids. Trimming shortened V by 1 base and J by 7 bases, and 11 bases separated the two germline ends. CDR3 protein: CATSRVGAGEQYF. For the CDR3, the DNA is TGTGCCACCAGCAGAGTAGGGGCCGGGGAGCAGTACTTC.

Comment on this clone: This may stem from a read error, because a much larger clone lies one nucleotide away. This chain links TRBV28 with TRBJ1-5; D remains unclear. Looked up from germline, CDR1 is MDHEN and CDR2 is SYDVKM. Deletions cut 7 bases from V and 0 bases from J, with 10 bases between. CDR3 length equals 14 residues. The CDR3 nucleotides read TGTGCCAGCAAGAAGGGAGGTAGCAATCAGCCCCAGCATTTT. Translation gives CASKKGGSNQPQHF. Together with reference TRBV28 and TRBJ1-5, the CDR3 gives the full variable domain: DVKVTQSSRYLVKRTGEKVFLECVQDMDHENMFWYRQDPGLGLRLIYFSYDVKMKEKGDIPEGYSVSREKKERFSLILESASTNQTSMYLCASKKGGSNQPQHFGDGTRLSIL.

This CDR3 reads CASTRDRVGNEQFF. The DNA for the CDR3 is TGTGCCAGCACTCGGGACAGGGTGGGCAATGAGCAGTTCTTC. The chain employs TRBV13 and TRBJ2-1, with 9 bases identical to TRBD1. The V gene end was trimmed by 7 bases and the J gene end by 6 bases; junction bases not matched to a gene: 7. Germline CDR1 PRHDT, CDR2 FYEKMQ (reference sequence). The CDR3 length is 14 residues.

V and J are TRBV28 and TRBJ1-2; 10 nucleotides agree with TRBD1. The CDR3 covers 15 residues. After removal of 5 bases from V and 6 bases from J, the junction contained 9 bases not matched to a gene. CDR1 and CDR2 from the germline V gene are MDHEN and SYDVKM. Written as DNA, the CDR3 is TGTGCCAGCAGTCTCCGGGACAGGGGAGGCCATGGCTACACCTTC. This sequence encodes CASSLRDRGGHGYTF.

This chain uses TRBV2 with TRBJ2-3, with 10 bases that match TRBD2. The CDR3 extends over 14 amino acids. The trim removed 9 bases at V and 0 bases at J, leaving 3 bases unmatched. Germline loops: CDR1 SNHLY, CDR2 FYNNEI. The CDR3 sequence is CARTTSGSTDTQYF. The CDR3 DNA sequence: TGTGCCAGAACGACTAGCGGGAGCACAGATACGCAGTATTTT. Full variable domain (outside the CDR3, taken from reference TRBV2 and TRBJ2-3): EPEVTQTPSHQVTQMGQEVILRCVPISNHLYFYWYRQILGQKVEFLVSFYNNEISEKSEIFDDQFSVERPDGSNFTLKIRSTKLEDSAMYFCARTTSGSTDTQYFGPGTRLTVL.

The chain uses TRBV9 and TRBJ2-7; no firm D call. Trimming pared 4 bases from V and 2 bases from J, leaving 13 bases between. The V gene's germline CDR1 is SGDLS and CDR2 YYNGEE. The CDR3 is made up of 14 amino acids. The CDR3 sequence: CASSPNAQTYEQYF. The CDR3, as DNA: TGTGCCAGCAGCCCGAACGCGCAAACCTACGAGCAGTACTTC.

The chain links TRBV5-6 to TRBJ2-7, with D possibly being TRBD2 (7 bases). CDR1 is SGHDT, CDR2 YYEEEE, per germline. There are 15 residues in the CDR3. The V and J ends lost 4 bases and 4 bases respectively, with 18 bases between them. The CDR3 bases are TGTGCCAGCAGCCGGGGGGCAGGACTAGGATACGAGCAGTACTTC. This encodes CASSRGAGLGYEQYF.

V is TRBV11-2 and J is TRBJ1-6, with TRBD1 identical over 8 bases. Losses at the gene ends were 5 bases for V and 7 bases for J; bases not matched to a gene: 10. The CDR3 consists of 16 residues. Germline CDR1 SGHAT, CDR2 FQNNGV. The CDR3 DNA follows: TGTGCCAGCAGCCTGGGACAGGCCTCTAACAATTCACCCCTCCACTTT. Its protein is CASSLGQASNNSPLHF.

The CDR3 region has the DNA TGTGCCAGCAGTTACGGTGACCGGGGTGCCTACGAGCAGTACTTC. This sequence encodes CASSYGDRGAYEQYF. The chain couples TRBV6-5 to TRBJ2-7, with D tentatively TRBD2 (5 bases). Germline-derived CDR1 and CDR2 are MNHEY and SVGAGI. V was clipped by 2 bases and J by 2 bases, with 13 bases between them. The CDR3 has 15 residues.

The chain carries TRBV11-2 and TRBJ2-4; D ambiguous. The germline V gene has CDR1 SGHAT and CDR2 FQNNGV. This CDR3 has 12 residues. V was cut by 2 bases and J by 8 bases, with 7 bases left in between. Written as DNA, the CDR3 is TGTGCCAGCAGCTTATTCCGGGACATTCAGTACTTC. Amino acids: CASSLFRDIQYF. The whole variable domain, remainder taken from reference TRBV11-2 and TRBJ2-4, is EAGVAQSPRYKIIEKRQSVAFWCNPISGHATLYWYQQILGQGPKLLIQFQNNGVVDDSQLPKDRFSAERLKGVDSTLKIQPAKLEDSAVYLCASSLFRDIQYFGAGTRLSVL.

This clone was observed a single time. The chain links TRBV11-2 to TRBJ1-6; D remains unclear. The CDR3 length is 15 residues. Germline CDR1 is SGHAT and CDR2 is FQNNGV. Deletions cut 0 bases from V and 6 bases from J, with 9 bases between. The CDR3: CASSLDLGSNSPLHF. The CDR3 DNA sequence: TGTGCCAGCAGCTTAGATCTCGGGTCTAATTCACCCCTCCACTTT.